This passage covers 22 T cell receptor beta chains from one sample sequenced in a study of blood T cell repertoires in COVID-19. TCRdb's table, derived via immunoSEQ multiplex PCR, lists solely in-frame clones and lacks some. Among tens of thousands of clones, about 91% were seen once, and the ten largest hold 7.3%. The material sequenced was peripheral blood. These receptors originate from a man aged 35-49 years with COVID-19, enrolled during active disease.

J is TRBJ2-5 and V is TRBV6-5; TRBD2 agrees at 7 bases. Germline-derived CDR1 and CDR2 are MNHEY and SVGAGI. V was pared by 8 bases and J by 4 bases, with 10 bases of the junction left unmatched. The CDR3 is 14 residues long. CDR3 sequence: CASWGGDGSETQYF. DNA for the CDR3: TGTGCCAGCTGGGGAGGGGATGGTTCAGAGACCCAGTACTTC.

The chain has TRBV30 and TRBJ2-2; D is possibly TRBD1 (5 bases). CDR1 and CDR2 from the germline V gene are GTSNPN and SVGIG (reference sequence). Deletions cut 2 bases from V and 3 bases from J, with 7 bases between. This CDR3 is built from 13 residues. DNA of the CDR3: TGTGCCTGGAGTTCAGGGTACACCGGGGAGCTGTTTTTT. Translation gives CAWSSGYTGELFF.

This chain uses TRBV5-1 with TRBJ1-1; 10 bases match TRBD1. V shed 4 bases and J 1 base; nucleotides not matched to a gene: 7. Germline values: CDR1 SGHRS, CDR2 YFSETQ. This CDR3 is 16 amino acids long. The CDR3 DNA sequence: TGCGCCAGCAGCCCACGACAGGGGGCGCCGAACACTGAAGCTTTCTTT. Its protein is CASSPRQGAPNTEAFF. The full variable domain, with the rest looked up from reference TRBV5-1 and TRBJ1-1, is KAGVTQTPRYLIKTRGQQVTLSCSPISGHRSVSWYQQTPGQGLQFLFEYFSETQRNKGNFPGRFSGRQFSNSRSEMNVSTLELGDSALYLCASSPRQGAPNTEAFFGQGTRLTVV.

The chain links TRBV5-1 to TRBJ1-3; 11 bases map to TRBD1. Per germline, CDR1 SGHRS and CDR2 YFSETQ. The CDR3 has 14 amino acids. The V and J ends lost 7 bases and 9 bases, in that order; junction bases with no gene match: 9. The CDR3 nucleotides read TGCGCCAGCGGTCCGGGACAGGGGGAAGGCACCATATATTTT. As protein: CASGPGQGEGTIYF.

This clone was seen more than once but under ten times. The chain recombines TRBV30 with TRBJ1-5; no clear D gene. Per the germline V gene, CDR1 is GTSNPN and CDR2 is SVGIG (reference sequence). The length of the CDR3 is 15 residues. V gave up 3 bases and J gave up 0 bases, with 12 bases separating them. This chain's CDR3 is CAWSTTGSSNQPQHF. Here the CDR3 DNA reads TGTGCCTGGAGCACGACCGGGAGTAGCAATCAGCCCCAGCATTTT.

This rearrangement joins TRBV19 to TRBJ1-5; D is ambiguous. V was shortened by 5 bases and J by 6 bases, with 11 bases between the two germline ends. Germline V CDR1 and CDR2: LNHDA, SQIVND (reference sequence). This CDR3 has 13 residues. In DNA, the CDR3 is TGTGCCAGTAGTGGAGGGTTGGGTCAGCCCCAGCATTTT. It translates to CASSGGLGQPQHF.

This clone was detected only once. The chain couples TRBV6-1 to TRBJ1-1; the D is unclear. This CDR3 contains 14 residues. The V end was cut by 0 bases, the J end by 8 bases, with 13 bases between. Germline CDR1 and CDR2: MNHNS and SASEGT. This CDR3 is CASSEASAAGEAFF. CDR3 bases: TGTGCCAGCAGTGAAGCTTCGGCAGCGGGCGAAGCTTTCTTT.

The chain couples TRBV6-1 to TRBJ1-2; D remains ambiguous. Per germline, CDR1 MNHNS and CDR2 SASEGT. V was trimmed by 2 bases and J by 2 bases, leaving 6 bases between them. The CDR3 spans 13 residues. The CDR3 loop reads CASSEYSNYGYTF. DNA of the CDR3: TGTGCCAGCAGTGAATATTCCAACTATGGCTACACCTTC.

The chain links TRBV2 to TRBJ2-5, with D maybe TRBD2 (5 bases). Germline CDR1 reads SNHLY; CDR2 reads FYNNEI. The CDR3 consists of 14 residues. V shed 2 bases and J shed 5 bases, with 12 bases lying between them. The CDR3 loop reads CASSELTTAETQYF. As DNA, the CDR3 is TGTGCCAGCAGTGAACTGACTACAGCTGAGACCCAGTACTTC. Full variable domain (rest looked up from reference TRBV2 and TRBJ2-5): EPEVTQTPSHQVTQMGQEVILRCVPISNHLYFYWYRQILGQKVEFLVSFYNNEISEKSEIFDDQFSVERPDGSNFTLKIRSTKLEDSAMYFCASSELTTAETQYFGPGTRLLVL.

The chain employs TRBV5-1 and TRBJ1-2, with D possibly being TRBD1 (5 bases). The germline gives CDR1 SGHRS, CDR2 YFSETQ. The CDR3 totals 14 residues. The V end lost 0 bases, the J end lost 2 bases, and 8 bases lay between the germline ends. The CDR3 loop is CASSLAPGNYGYTF. Written as DNA, the CDR3 is TGCGCCAGCAGCTTGGCCCCAGGGAACTATGGCTACACCTTC.

V and J are TRBV9 and TRBJ2-2; 10 bases fit TRBD2. V lost 0 bases, J lost 5 bases, and 7 bases stayed unmatched. The CDR3 consists of 17 residues. Germline V CDR1 and CDR2: SGDLS, YYNGEE. The CDR3 DNA sequence: TGTGCCAGCAGCGTAGCGTCTAGCGGGGGCCTTACCGGGGAGCTGTTTTTT. Its protein product is CASSVASSGGLTGELFF. The full variable domain, rest sourced from reference TRBV9 and TRBJ2-2, is DSGVTQTPKHLITATGQRVTLRCSPRSGDLSVYWYQQSLDQGLQFLIQYYNGEERAKGNILERFSAQQFPDLHSELNLSSLELGDSALYFCASSVASSGGLTGELFFGEGSRLTVL.

This rearrangement joins TRBV30 to TRBJ2-1; the D is unclear. The CDR3 spans 14 residues. Trimming took off 1 base at V and 6 bases at J, with 13 bases between the two ends. Germline V gene data show CDR1 as GTSNPN and CDR2 as SVGIG (reference sequence). Written as DNA, the CDR3 is TGTGCCTGGAGTGAACTGGGCCCCATCAATGAGCAGTTCTTC. Its translation is CAWSELGPINEQFF.

The gene calls are TRBV5-6 and TRBJ2-7, with TRBD1 as a possible D gene (6 bases). CDR1 is SGHDT, CDR2 YYEEEE, per germline. The CDR3 sequence is 17 residues long. V dropped 0 bases and J dropped 1 base, with 17 bases sitting between them. The CDR3 spells CASSLERPPGVSYEQYF. The CDR3 region has the DNA TGTGCCAGCAGCTTGGAAAGACCCCCAGGGGTTTCCTACGAGCAGTACTTC.

This chain connects TRBV7-2 to TRBJ2-1, with a tentative D call TRBD2 (6 bases). With 2 bases removed from V and 0 bases from J, the gap between germline ends came to 8 bases. The CDR3 runs 15 residues. CDR1 is SGHTA and CDR2 is FQGNSA in the germline V gene. CDR3 sequence reads: CASSLRESSYNEQFF. In DNA, the CDR3 is TGTGCCAGCAGCTTACGGGAGAGCTCCTACAATGAGCAGTTCTTC.

The gene calls are TRBV19 and TRBJ2-7, with TRBD2 identical over 7 bases. The CDR3 has 17 amino acids. Germline CDR1 and CDR2: LNHDA and SQIVND (reference sequence). The V gene end was trimmed by 3 bases and the J gene end by 2 bases; junction bases not matched to a gene: 13. The CDR3 coding sequence is TGTGCCAGTAGTATTAAATCCACTGGCGGGGGTACCTACGAGCAGTACTTC. Amino acids: CASSIKSTGGGTYEQYF.

V and J are TRBV4-1 and TRBJ1-2; D might be TRBD1 (5 bases). CDR3 length: 16 residues. Trimming shortened V by 1 base and J by 6 bases, and 18 bases separated the two germline ends. CDR1 MGHRA and CDR2 YSYEKL come from the germline V gene. The CDR3 sequence is CASSQGRGGWGDGYTF. The CDR3, as DNA: TGCGCCAGCAGCCAAGGGAGGGGCGGTTGGGGGGATGGCTACACCTTC.

The chain joins TRBV5-1 to TRBJ1-2; 8 positions agree with TRBD1. CDR1 SGHRS and CDR2 YFSETQ come from the germline V gene. V shed 0 bases and J 6 bases; nucleotides not matched to a gene: 4. This CDR3 is built from 14 residues. CDR3 sequence: CASSLEGQGHGYTF. CDR3 nucleotide sequence: TGCGCCAGCAGCTTGGAAGGACAGGGCCATGGCTACACCTTC.

This chain links TRBV18 with TRBJ2-5; D is unclear. CDR3 length equals 15 residues. The ends were cut back, 0 bases at V and 0 bases at J, with 8 bases in the middle. The germline V gene has CDR1 KGHSH and CDR2 LQKENI. The CDR3 nucleotides are TGTGCCAGCTCACCACCAAACAGCCACCAAGAGACCCAGTACTTC. This codes for CASSPPNSHQETQYF. Using reference TRBV18 and TRBJ2-5 for the parts outside the CDR3, the full variable domain is NAGVMQNPRHLVRRRGQEARLRCSPMKGHSHVYWYRQLPEEGLKFMVYLQKENIIDESGMPKERFSAEFPKEGPSILRIQQVVRGDSAAYFCASSPPNSHQETQYFGPGTRLLVL.

The chain has TRBV30 and TRBJ2-2; a possible D gene is TRBD1 (6 bases). Germline V CDR1 and CDR2: GTSNPN, SVGIG (reference sequence). V was clipped by 2 bases and J by 2 bases, with 12 bases between them. The CDR3 is 15 residues long. This CDR3 is CAWSRWGQNTGELFF. In nucleotides, the CDR3 is TGTGCCTGGAGTAGGTGGGGACAAAACACCGGGGAGCTGTTTTTT. The full variable domain, its missing parts supplied by reference TRBV30 and TRBJ2-2, is SQTIHQWPATLVQPVGSPLSLECTVEGTSNPNLYWYRQAAGRGLQLLFYSVGIGQISSEVPQNLSASRPQDRQFILSSKKLLLSDSGFYLCAWSRWGQNTGELFFGEGSRLTVL.

This chain connects TRBV7-9 to TRBJ1-2; 7 nucleotides line up with TRBD1. V gave up 5 bases and J gave up 8 bases; unmatched junction bases: 17. Germline CDR1 is SEHNR and CDR2 is FQNEAQ (reference sequence). This CDR3 spans 16 amino acids. CDR3: CASSQHALTGAEGYTF. CDR3 sequence (DNA): TGTGCCAGCAGCCAACACGCACTAACAGGGGCAGAAGGCTACACCTTC. The whole variable domain, filled in from reference TRBV7-9 and TRBJ1-2, reads DTGVSQNPRHKITKRGQNVTFRCDPISEHNRLYWYRQTLGQGPEFLTYFQNEAQLEKSRLLSDRFSAERPKGSFSTLEIQRTEQGDSAMYLCASSQHALTGAEGYTFGSGTRLTVV.

The chain joins TRBV11-1 to TRBJ2-7, with 9 bases fitting TRBD1. This CDR3 region has 15 residues. Germline V CDR1 and CDR2: SGHAT, FQDESV (reference sequence). Trimming took 5 bases from V and 4 from J; bases not matched to a gene: 9. Here the CDR3 reads CASSLRWDRVYEQYF. For the CDR3, the DNA is TGTGCCAGCAGCCTGAGATGGGACAGGGTATACGAGCAGTACTTC. The whole variable domain, filled in from reference TRBV11-1 and TRBJ2-7, reads EAEVAQSPRYKITEKSQAVAFWCDPISGHATLYWYRQILGQGPELLVQFQDESVVDDSQLPKDRFSAERLKGVDSTLKIQPAELGDSAMYLCASSLRWDRVYEQYFGPGTRLTVT.

The rearrangement uses TRBV7-9 and TRBJ2-5; D is ambiguous. The CDR3 consists of 12 residues. Germline-derived CDR1 and CDR2 are SEHNR and FQNEAQ (reference sequence). Trimming left V 5 bases short and J 5 bases short, with 9 bases between. This CDR3 reads CASSTTLETQYF. DNA for the CDR3: TGTGCCAGCAGCACGACACTGGAGACCCAGTACTTC.